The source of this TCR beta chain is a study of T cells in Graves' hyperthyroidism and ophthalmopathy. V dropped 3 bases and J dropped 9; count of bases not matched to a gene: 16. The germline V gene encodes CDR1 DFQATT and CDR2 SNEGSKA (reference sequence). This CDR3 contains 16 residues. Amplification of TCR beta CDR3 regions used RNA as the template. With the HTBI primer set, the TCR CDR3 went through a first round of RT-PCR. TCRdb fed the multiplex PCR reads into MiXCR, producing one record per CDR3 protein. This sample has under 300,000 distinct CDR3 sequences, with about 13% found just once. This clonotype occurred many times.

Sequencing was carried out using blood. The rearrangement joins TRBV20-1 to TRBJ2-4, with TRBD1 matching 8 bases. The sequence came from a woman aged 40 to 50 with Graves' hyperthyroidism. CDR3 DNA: TGCAGTGCTAGCCGACAGGGGAGTTACGGGTGGTCCATTCAGTACTTC. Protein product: CSASRQGSYGWSIQYF.